The 29 T cell receptor beta chains presented below share a single source sample, sequenced in a study of Graves' ophthalmopathy and Graves' hyperthyroidism. CDR3 regions of TCR beta were amplified from RNA transcripts. An initial RT-PCR round employing HTBI primers preceded a second-round multiplex PCR. TCRdb re-derived calls from the multiplex PCR reads in MiXCR, one entry per CDR3 protein. The data contain around 590,000 distinct CDR3 sequences, approximately 37% of them seen just once; the ten biggest clones take up around 4.6%. The sequencing input was peripheral blood or thyroid tissue (not recorded which). Source of these receptors: an adult man with Graves' hyperthyroidism.

This chain uses TRBV20-1 with TRBJ2-3; no clear D gene. Trimming took 0 bases from V and 0 from J, leaving 10 bases between them. CDR1 DFQATT and CDR2 SNEGSKA come from the germline V gene (reference sequence). The CDR3 is 15 amino acids. CDR3: CSARDGKSSTDTQYF. The CDR3 DNA follows: TGCAGTGCTAGAGATGGGAAGTCTAGCACAGATACGCAGTATTTT.

As for this clonotype: This could be a read error, since a much larger clone is one nucleotide away. The chain combines TRBV20-1 with TRBJ2-2; 7 bases fit TRBD2. From germline, CDR1 is DFQATT and CDR2 SNEGSKA (reference sequence). The CDR3 totals 14 residues. CDR3 in DNA: TGCAGTGCTAGAGGTCTAGCGGTTACCGGGGATCTGTTTTTT. Its protein product is CSARGLAVTGDLFF.

The chain joins TRBV15 to TRBJ2-2; D is perhaps TRBD2 (6 bases). This CDR3 comprises 16 residues. The V and J ends lost 0 bases and 2 bases respectively, with 10 bases between them. Germline lookup yields CDR1 LNHNV and CDR2 YYDKDF (reference sequence). DNA for the CDR3: TGTGCCACCAGCAGAGATTGGGGGGACAACACCGGGGAGCTGTTTTTT. Translated, it gives CATSRDWGDNTGELFF.

In this sample, this clonotype turned up a few times. V usage is TRBV5-4 and J usage is TRBJ2-5; D is perhaps TRBD2 (6 bases). The germline V gene has CDR1 SGHNT and CDR2 YYREEE (reference sequence). The CDR3 totals 16 residues. With 4 bases removed from V and 3 bases from J, the gap between germline ends came to 19 bases. CDR3 in amino acids: CASSKRSGGPEETQYF. The CDR3 DNA is TGTGCCAGCAGCAAACGATCCGGGGGTCCCGAAGAGACCCAGTACTTC.

The chain couples TRBV25-1 to TRBJ2-6; possible D gene TRBD2, 5 bases. Per the germline V gene, CDR1 is MGHDK and CDR2 is SYGVNS. The CDR3 is 13 amino acids. The CDR3 coding sequence is TGTGCTACAGAGGGTACTGGGGCCAACGTCCTGACTTTC. This sequence encodes CATEGTGANVLTF.

This chain's CDR3 is CASSFGAGTQYF. CDR3 DNA sequence: TGTGCCAGCAGCTTCGGCGCAGGTACGCAGTATTTT. The chain carries TRBV7-2 and TRBJ2-3, with D unclear. Deletions cut 3 bases from V and 8 bases from J, with 9 bases between. CDR1 and CDR2 (germline): SGHTA, FQGNSA. CDR3 length: 12 amino acids. Full variable domain (missing parts from reference TRBV7-2 and TRBJ2-3): GAGVSQSPSNKVTEKGKDVELRCDPISGHTALYWYRQSLGQGLEFLIYFQGNSAPDKSGLPSDRFSAERTGGSVSTLTIQRTQQEDSAVYLCASSFGAGTQYFGPGTRLTVL.

In this sample, this clonotype turned up many times. The V gene is TRBV11-2, the J gene TRBJ2-5; no firm D call. From germline, CDR1 is SGHAT and CDR2 FQNNGV. Trimming cost V 5 bases and J 5 bases, with 12 bases left between them. There are 13 residues in the CDR3. The CDR3 here is CASSQDRAETQYF. CDR3 DNA: TGTGCCAGCAGCCAGGACCGGGCGGAGACCCAGTACTTC.

The chain carries TRBV7-2 and TRBJ1-2; 9 bases fit TRBD1. This CDR3 is 14 amino acids long. Germline-derived CDR1 and CDR2 are SGHTA and FQGNSA. V trimming: 7 bases; J trimming: 7 bases; junction bases outside the gene matches: 10. CDR3 DNA sequence: TGTGCCAGCATGCCGGGACAGGGCAATCCTGGCTACACCTTC. It yields the protein CASMPGQGNPGYTF. The variable domain in full, completed from reference TRBV7-2 and TRBJ1-2, reads GAGVSQSPSNKVTEKGKDVELRCDPISGHTALYWYRQSLGQGLEFLIYFQGNSAPDKSGLPSDRFSAERTGGSVSTLTIQRTQQEDSAVYLCASMPGQGNPGYTFGSGTRLTVV.

J is TRBJ2-3 and V is TRBV20-1; 7 bases match TRBD2. The germline V gene encodes CDR1 DFQATT and CDR2 SNEGSKA (reference sequence). Losses at the gene ends were 4 bases for V and 3 bases for J; bases not matched to a gene: 16. The CDR3 is 17 amino acids. DNA of the CDR3: TGCAGTGCTAAGGGGTCGGGGGAACTAGCGAGGACAGATACGCAGTATTTT. This codes for CSAKGSGELARTDTQYF.

This clonotype was seen many times. The chain joins TRBV14 to TRBJ2-2, with 14 bases aligning to TRBD2. The CDR3 length is 19 residues. V was pared by 4 bases and J by 5 bases, with 12 bases of the junction left unmatched. CDR1 and CDR2 (germline): SGHDN, FVKESK. This CDR3 is CASSPPGMGLAGATGELFF. CDR3 coding DNA: TGTGCCAGCAGCCCGCCCGGGATGGGACTAGCGGGGGCTACCGGGGAGCTGTTTTTT.

CDR3 DNA sequence: TGCAGCGTTGGGACAGGGGCCCCTGGGGCCAACGTCCTGACTTTC. The encoded protein is CSVGTGAPGANVLTF. This chain joins TRBV29-1 and TRBJ2-6, with 9 bases matching TRBD1. Germline CDR1 is SQVTM and CDR2 is ANQGSEA. J was trimmed by 2 bases and V by 4 bases; bases with no gene match: 3. This CDR3 contains 15 residues.

Of note for this clonotype: At one end the junction does not follow the germline gene, possibly because of a read error. This chain connects TRBV7-9 to TRBJ2-7; D is ambiguous. The CDR3 loop spans 13 amino acids. CDR1 SEHNR and CDR2 FQNEAQ come from the germline V gene (reference sequence). This chain's CDR3 is CASSFDGIYEQCF. The CDR3 coding sequence is TGTGCCAGCAGCTTTGATGGGATCTACGAGCAGTGCTTT.

This clonotype was counted many times. The chain couples TRBV12-3 or TRBV12-4 to TRBJ2-2; 8 nucleotides line up with TRBD1. The CDR3 length is 15 residues. The J segment lost 0 bases and the V segment lost 6 bases, leaving 3 bases of the junction unmatched. The CDR3 reads CASRGTGSNTGELFF. The CDR3 bases are TGTGCCAGCAGGGGGACAGGCTCGAACACCGGGGAGCTGTTTTTT.

This clonotype was seen repeatedly, ten times or more. The V and J genes are TRBV15 and TRBJ1-4, with D unresolved. Germline V gene lookup returns CDR1 LNHNV and CDR2 YYDKDF (reference sequence). V lost 0 bases and J 7 bases, leaving 9 bases between the germline ends. This CDR3 has 14 residues. The CDR3 DNA sequence: TGTGCCACCAGCAGAGATCGGGCAAGTGAAAAACTGTTTTTT. It specifies CATSRDRASEKLFF.

The gene calls are TRBV14 and TRBJ1-2; D possibly corresponds to TRBD1 (6 bases). The V end lost 4 bases, the J end lost 4 bases, and 13 bases lay between the germline ends. There are 14 residues in the CDR3. Germline values: CDR1 SGHDN, CDR2 FVKESK. The CDR3 reads CASSPDRKPYGYTF. CDR3 nucleotide sequence: TGTGCCAGCAGCCCCGACAGGAAACCCTATGGCTACACCTTC.

The rearrangement joins TRBV7-9 to TRBJ2-3; D is ambiguous. CDR3 length: 13 amino acids. V lost 3 bases, J lost 6 bases, and 10 bases lay in between. Germline V gene sequence: CDR1 SEHNR, CDR2 FQNEAQ (reference sequence). The CDR3 spells CASSLSGLDTQYF. CDR3 nucleotides: TGTGCCAGCAGCTTGTCTGGGTTGGATACGCAGTATTTT.

In its sample, this clonotype was seen many times. The chain uses TRBV6-1 and TRBJ1-2; TRBD1 matches 7 bases. Germline V lookup: CDR1 MNHNS, CDR2 SASEGT. The length of the CDR3 is 16 residues. J was trimmed by 4 bases and V by 2 bases; bases with no gene match: 10. The DNA of the CDR3 is TGTGCCAGCAGTGAAACGACAGGGAGATGGTTCTATGGCTACACCTTC. Translation: CASSETTGRWFYGYTF.

The chain is built from TRBV6-5 and TRBJ1-5; maybe TRBD1 (6 bases). V lost 2 bases, J lost 3 bases, and 11 bases lay in between. Germline V lookup: CDR1 MNHEY, CDR2 SVGAGI. The CDR3 spans 15 residues. CDR3 sequence: CASSYGQGINQPQHF. CDR3 nucleotides: TGTGCCAGCAGTTACGGGCAGGGGATCAATCAGCCCCAGCATTTT.

The J gene is TRBJ1-1, the V gene TRBV5-1; D unclear. The V gene lost 0 bases and the J gene lost 0 bases, with 9 bases spanning the gap. Germline lookup yields CDR1 SGHRS and CDR2 YFSETQ. This CDR3 spans 15 amino acids. For the CDR3, the DNA is TGCGCCAGCAGCTTGGTATCCGGGGTGAACACTGAAGCTTTCTTT. It specifies CASSLVSGVNTEAFF.

This clonotype appeared many times. The J gene is TRBJ1-2, the V gene TRBV24-1; D uncertain. The germline V and J ends were trimmed by 0 bases and 8 bases, with 12 bases remaining between them. CDR3 length: 14 amino acids. Germline V gives CDR1 KGHDR, CDR2 SFDVKD. The CDR3 region has the DNA TGTGCCACCAGTGATTTGACTCGAAAGGAGGGCTACACCTTC. Protein: CATSDLTRKEGYTF.

This clonotype was seen ten or more times. The J gene is TRBJ2-7, the V gene TRBV7-9, with a tentative D call TRBD2 (5 bases). Trimming stripped 4 bases from V and 4 bases from J, with 11 bases between. The germline V gene encodes CDR1 SEHNR and CDR2 FQNEAQ (reference sequence). This CDR3 is 13 amino acids long. CDR3 residues: CASSSNPGYEQYF. CDR3 nucleotide sequence: TGTGCCAGCAGCTCGAACCCGGGGTACGAGCAGTACTTC.

This clonotype has a handful of counts. DNA for the CDR3: TGCAGCGTTGAAAGGGACAGGCCTTACGAGCAGTACTTC. It is translated as CSVERDRPYEQYF. The chain combines TRBV29-1 with TRBJ2-7, with 8 bases lining up with TRBD1. J gave up 4 bases and V 2 bases, and 4 bases lay outside the gene matches. Per germline, CDR1 SQVTM and CDR2 ANQGSEA. The CDR3 length is 13 residues.

The J gene is TRBJ1-6, the V gene TRBV9; weak D call: TRBD1 (5 bases). CDR3 length equals 17 residues. CDR1 and CDR2 (germline): SGDLS, YYNGEE. The germline V and J ends were trimmed by 6 bases and 7 bases, with 23 bases remaining between them. For the CDR3, the DNA is TGTGCCAGCAACCAAGTGGCCGGCGGGACCTCCAATTCACCCCTCCACTTT. The encoded protein is CASNQVAGGTSNSPLHF.

About this clonotype itself: Being one base from a much bigger clone, this may be a read error. The rearrangement links TRBV10-3 to TRBJ1-6, with unresolved D. This CDR3 contains 16 residues. CDR1 and CDR2 from the germline V gene are ENHRY and SYGVKD. The chain's CDR3 is CASSYSGLAGNSPLHF. In DNA, the CDR3 is TGTGCCAGCAGTTACTCGGGTTTGGCCGGAAATTCACCCCTCCACTTT.

The V call is TRBV5-1, the J call TRBJ2-5; 8 bases match TRBD1. The last part of the DNA fits TRBJ2-1 better; the J call may be wrong. Germline V gene sequence: CDR1 SGHRS, CDR2 YFSETQ. The CDR3 totals 14 residues. The CDR3: CASSTQGADNEQFF. DNA for the CDR3: TGCGCCAGCAGCACGCAGGGGGCTGATAATGAGCAGTTCTTC.

The chain combines TRBV24-1 with TRBJ2-2; a weak D match, TRBD2 (6 bases). The germline V gene has CDR1 KGHDR and CDR2 SFDVKD. The CDR3 extends over 14 amino acids. Trimming pared 3 bases from V and 5 bases from J, leaving 9 bases between. The CDR3 nucleotides read TGTGCCACCAGTGATCGGGACTTTACCGGGGAGCTGTTTTTT. It is translated as CATSDRDFTGELFF.

This clonotype came up many times. The J gene is TRBJ2-2, the V gene TRBV10-3; maybe TRBD1 (6 bases). The CDR3 runs to 16 residues. CDR1 is ENHRY, CDR2 SYGVKD, per germline. Trimming cost V 6 bases and J 3 bases, with 17 bases left between them. The CDR3 sequence: CAISQGRDTHTGELFF. The CDR3 coding sequence is TGTGCCATCAGCCAAGGCCGGGACACCCACACCGGGGAGCTGTTTTTT.

The V and J genes are TRBV9 and TRBJ2-3; tentatively, D is TRBD1 (5 bases). Germline CDR1 is SGDLS and CDR2 is YYNGEE. This CDR3 is 15 amino acids long. The ends were cut back, 4 bases at V and 1 base at J, with 13 bases in the middle. The CDR3 protein is CASSNQGSGTDTQYF. CDR3 DNA sequence: TGTGCCAGCAGCAATCAGGGCTCGGGCACAGATACGCAGTATTTT. Full variable domain (remainder filled in from reference TRBV9 and TRBJ2-3): DSGVTQTPKHLITATGQRVTLRCSPRSGDLSVYWYQQSLDQGLQFLIQYYNGEERAKGNILERFSAQQFPDLHSELNLSSLELGDSALYFCASSNQGSGTDTQYFGPGTRLTVL.

This clonotype came up many times. CDR3 coding DNA: TGTGCCAGCCGATCCGGGACAGGGGACTTTGGCTACACCTTC. Translating it yields CASRSGTGDFGYTF. The chain uses TRBV12-3 or TRBV12-4 and TRBJ1-2, with 10 bases matching TRBD1. The CDR3 consists of 14 residues. V was clipped by 8 bases and J by 7 bases; unmatched bases: 10.